These T cell receptor beta chains were read from a single sample in a study of beta chain features in type 1 diabetes. The assay was immunoSEQ multiplex PCR, and TCRdb's table has in-frame clones only and misses some. The table includes 330,000 or so clones, 15% to 20% detected once. Specimen: naive CD4+ T cells from blood. The receptors originated from a woman under 30 in good health. Both conserved end residues are part of each CDR3. The D gene is left open where the match is weak. Only part of the rows carry a size: once, few, many, or a class if the clone is expanded.

size,J,V,D,DNA,CDR3
few,TRBJ1-1,TRBV6-5,.,TGTGCCAGCAGTTCCGGGGTTTTCCCTGAAGCTTTCTTT,CASSSGVFPEAFF
.,TRBJ2-3,TRBV20-1,.,TGCAGTCACTTTTTAACAGATACGCAGTATTTT,CSHFLTDTQYF
few,TRBJ1-4,TRBV4-1,TRBD1,TGCGCCAGCGGGGGGACAGGGGCAAGTAATGAAAAACTGTTTTTT,CASGGTGASNEKLFF
.,TRBJ2-3,TRBV9,.,TGTGCCAGCAGCAAAGGAGGAGTCCGCACAGATACGCAGTATTTT,CASSKGGVRTDTQYF
.,TRBJ2-7,TRBV5-4,.,TGTGCCAGCAGCCGCGACTCCTACGAGCAGTACTTC,CASSRDSYEQYF
few,TRBJ2-5,TRBV7-6,TRBD2,TGTGCCAGTTCGGCGGGGGCGGGAGGGGAGACCCAGTACTTC,CASSAGAGGETQYF
few,TRBJ2-7,TRBV7-9,.,TGTGCCAGCAGTGGTGTTCCGGGCGAGCAGTACTTC,CASSGVPGEQYF
few,TRBJ2-3,TRBV2,.,TGTGCCAGCAGTGAGATACCGGGACTGAGCACAGATACGCAGTATTTT,CASSEIPGLSTDTQYF
few,TRBJ1-2,TRBV7-2,TRBD1,TGTGCCAGCAGCTCCGGACAGGGGGCAAAGGGCTACACCTTC,CASSSGQGAKGYTF
few,TRBJ1-2,TRBV7-9,.,TGTGCCAGCAGCTTCTCAGAGCGTTCTAACTATGGCTACACCTTC,CASSFSERSNYGYTF
few,TRBJ2-7,TRBV6-6,.,TGTGCCGGCCGGTCTGGAGAAAGCGAGCAGTACTTC,CAGRSGESEQYF
.,TRBJ1-2,TRBV5-6,.,TGTGCCAGCAGCCCTAAGGACACCTATGGCTACACCTTC,CASSPKDTYGYTF
.,TRBJ2-2,TRBV7-6,.,TGTGCCAGCAGTTACAGACAGCAGTTCTTGACCGGGGAGCTGTTTTTT,CASSYRQQFLTGELFF
few,TRBJ2-2,TRBV19,.,TGTGCCAGTAGTCCGACATCTACGAACACCGGGGAGCTGTTTTTT,CASSPTSTNTGELFF
.,TRBJ2-7,TRBV11-1,TRBD2,TGTGCCAGCAGCTTAGCGGGAGGGGACTACGAGCAGTACTTC,CASSLAGGDYEQYF
.,TRBJ2-3,TRBV12-5,.,TGTGCTAGTGGTTGGGGCGGTAGCACAGATACGCAGTATTTT,CASGWGGSTDTQYF
.,TRBJ1-1,TRBV5-1,.,TGCGCCAGCAGCTTGGGCCAGGGCCTAGGAGGGGAAGCTTTCTTT,CASSLGQGLGGEAFF
.,TRBJ2-5,TRBV2,.,TGTGCCAGCAGTGAACAGGGGTCGGAAGAGACCCAGTACTTC,CASSEQGSEETQYF
.,TRBJ1-6,TRBV2,TRBD1,TGTGCCAGCAGCCCGGGACAGGGAGATTCACCCCTCCACTTT,CASSPGQGDSPLHF
few,TRBJ1-5,TRBV10-2,.,TGCGCCAGCAGTGAGAGCCTCAATCCCCAGCATTTT,CASSESLNPQHF
few,TRBJ2-7,TRBV21-1,.,TGTGCCAGCAGCAACCGACTGCGGGGATACGAGTACTTC,CASSNRLRGYEYF
few,TRBJ2-5,TRBV5-4,TRBD1,TGTGCCAGCAGCTTGGGACAGGGACGAGAGACCCAGTACTTC,CASSLGQGRETQYF